This TCR beta chain originates from a study of T cells after yellow fever vaccination. On this clonotype itself: Antigen: not known.

Points from the study as a whole: Clones from primary vaccination mostly reappeared after the booster (around 96% CD4, 88% CD8). Peaking on day 5 versus 15, the secondary response was faster but weaker. Any FACS-sorted repertoire could hold abundant clonotypes that contaminate it from the bulk population.

The CDR3 is 15 amino acids. V was pared by 5 bases and J by 8 bases, with 21 bases between. Germline V CDR1 and CDR2: SEHNR, FQNEAQ (reference sequence). MiXCR, applied by TCRdb to the 5' RACE reads, yields one record per CDR3 protein. The repertoire holds hundreds of thousands of distinct CDR3 sequences, approximately 19% seen once, with around 17% in the top ten. V is TRBV7-9 and J is TRBJ1-2; TRBD1 might be the D (5 bases). Material: PBMCs, obtained before the yellow fever booster vaccination. The receptor comes from a man aged 18 to 29 who received the YFV17D yellow fever vaccine. The DNA of the CDR3 is TGTGCCAGCAGCGCGGACCAGGGAGAGGGGACCGGCTACACCTTC. The encoded protein is CASSADQGEGTGYTF.